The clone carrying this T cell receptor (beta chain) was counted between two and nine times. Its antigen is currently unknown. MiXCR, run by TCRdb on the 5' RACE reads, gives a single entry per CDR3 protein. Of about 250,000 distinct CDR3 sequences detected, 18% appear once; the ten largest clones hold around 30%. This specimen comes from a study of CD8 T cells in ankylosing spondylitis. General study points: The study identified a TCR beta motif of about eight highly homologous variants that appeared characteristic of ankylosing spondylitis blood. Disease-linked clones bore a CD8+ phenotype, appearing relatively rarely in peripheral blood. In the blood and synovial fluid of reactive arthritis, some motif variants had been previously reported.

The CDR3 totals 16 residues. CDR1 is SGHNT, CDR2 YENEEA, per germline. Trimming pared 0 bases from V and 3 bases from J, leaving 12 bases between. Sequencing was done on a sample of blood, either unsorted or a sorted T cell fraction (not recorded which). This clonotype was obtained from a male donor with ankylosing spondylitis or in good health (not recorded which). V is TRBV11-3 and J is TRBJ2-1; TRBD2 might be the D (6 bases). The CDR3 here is CASSLDRDSGYNEQFF. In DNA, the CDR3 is TGTGCCAGCAGCTTAGATCGGGACTCAGGCTACAATGAGCAGTTCTTC.